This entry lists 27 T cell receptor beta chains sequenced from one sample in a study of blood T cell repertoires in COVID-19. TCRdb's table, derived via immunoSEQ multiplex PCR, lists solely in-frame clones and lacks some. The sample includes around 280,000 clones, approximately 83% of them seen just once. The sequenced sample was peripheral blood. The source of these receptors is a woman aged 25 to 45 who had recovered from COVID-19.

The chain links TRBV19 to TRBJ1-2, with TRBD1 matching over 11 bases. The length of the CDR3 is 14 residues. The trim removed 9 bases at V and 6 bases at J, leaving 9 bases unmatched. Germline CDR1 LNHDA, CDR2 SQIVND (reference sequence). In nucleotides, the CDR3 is TGTGCCAGCGCAACGGGACAGGGGGTTAATGGCTACACCTTC. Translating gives CASATGQGVNGYTF.

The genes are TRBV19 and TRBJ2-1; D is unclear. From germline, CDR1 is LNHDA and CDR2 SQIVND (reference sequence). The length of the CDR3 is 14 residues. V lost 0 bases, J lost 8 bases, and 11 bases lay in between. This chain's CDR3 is CASSIDGETDEQFF. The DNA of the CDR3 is TGTGCCAGTAGTATAGATGGAGAGACGGATGAGCAGTTCTTC.

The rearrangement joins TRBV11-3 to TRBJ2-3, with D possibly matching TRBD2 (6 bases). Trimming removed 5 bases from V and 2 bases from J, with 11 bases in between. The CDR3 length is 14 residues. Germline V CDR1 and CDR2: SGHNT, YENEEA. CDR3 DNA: TGTGCCAGCAGCCCAGGACTACCCACAGATACGCAGTATTTT. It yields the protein CASSPGLPTDTQYF.

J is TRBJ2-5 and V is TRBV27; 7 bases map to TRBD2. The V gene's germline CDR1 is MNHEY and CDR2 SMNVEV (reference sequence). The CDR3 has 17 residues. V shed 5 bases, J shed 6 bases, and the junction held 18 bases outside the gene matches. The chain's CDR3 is CASSKLTGTPAGKTQYF. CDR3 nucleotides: TGTGCCAGCAGTAAGCTCACCGGGACCCCAGCGGGAAAGACCCAGTACTTC.

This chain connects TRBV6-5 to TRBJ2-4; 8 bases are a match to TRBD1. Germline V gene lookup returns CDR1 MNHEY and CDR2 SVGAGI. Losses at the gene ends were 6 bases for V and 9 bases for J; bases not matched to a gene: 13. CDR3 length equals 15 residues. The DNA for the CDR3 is TGTGCCAGCAGGGGACAGGTAGTTCGGGATGGCATTCAGTACTTC. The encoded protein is CASRGQVVRDGIQYF.

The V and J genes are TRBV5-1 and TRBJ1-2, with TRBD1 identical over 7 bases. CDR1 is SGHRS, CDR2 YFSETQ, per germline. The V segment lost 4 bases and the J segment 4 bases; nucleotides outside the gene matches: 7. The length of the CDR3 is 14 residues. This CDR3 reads CASSASGGIYGYTF. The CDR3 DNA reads TGCGCCAGCAGCGCCTCAGGGGGGATCTATGGCTACACCTTC.

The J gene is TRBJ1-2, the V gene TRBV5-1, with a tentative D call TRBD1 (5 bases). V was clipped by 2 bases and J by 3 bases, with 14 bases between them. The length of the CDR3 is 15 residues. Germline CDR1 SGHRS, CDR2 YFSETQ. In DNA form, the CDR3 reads TGCGCCAGCAGCTTTGGGGGGATGTCAGACTATGGCTACACCTTC. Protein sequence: CASSFGGMSDYGYTF.

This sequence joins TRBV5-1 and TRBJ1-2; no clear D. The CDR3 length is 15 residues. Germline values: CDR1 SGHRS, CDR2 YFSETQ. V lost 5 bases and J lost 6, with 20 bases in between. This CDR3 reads CASSLLTGNEDGYTF. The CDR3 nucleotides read TGCGCCAGCAGTCTCCTGACGGGAAATGAGGATGGCTACACCTTC.

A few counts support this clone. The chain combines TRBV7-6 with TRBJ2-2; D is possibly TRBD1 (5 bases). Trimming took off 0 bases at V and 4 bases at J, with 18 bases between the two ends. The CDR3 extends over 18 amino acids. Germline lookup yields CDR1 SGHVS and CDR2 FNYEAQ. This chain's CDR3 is CASSLAPHGRVTTGELFF. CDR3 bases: TGTGCCAGCAGCTTAGCACCACATGGCAGGGTAACCACCGGGGAGCTGTTTTTT.

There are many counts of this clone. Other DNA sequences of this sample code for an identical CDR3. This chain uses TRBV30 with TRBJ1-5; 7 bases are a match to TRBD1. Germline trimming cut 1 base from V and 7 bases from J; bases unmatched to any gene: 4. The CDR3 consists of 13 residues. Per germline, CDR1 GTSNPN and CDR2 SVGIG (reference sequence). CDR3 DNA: TGTGCCTGGAGTGGGCAGGGGGACCAGCCCCAGCATTTT. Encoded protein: CAWSGQGDQPQHF.

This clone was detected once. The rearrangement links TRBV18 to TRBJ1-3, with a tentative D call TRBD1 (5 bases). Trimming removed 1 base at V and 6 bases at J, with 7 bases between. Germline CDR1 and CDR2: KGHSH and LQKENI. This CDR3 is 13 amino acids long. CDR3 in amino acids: CASSPRGENTIYF. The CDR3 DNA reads TGTGCCAGCTCACCACGGGGGGAAAACACCATATATTTT.

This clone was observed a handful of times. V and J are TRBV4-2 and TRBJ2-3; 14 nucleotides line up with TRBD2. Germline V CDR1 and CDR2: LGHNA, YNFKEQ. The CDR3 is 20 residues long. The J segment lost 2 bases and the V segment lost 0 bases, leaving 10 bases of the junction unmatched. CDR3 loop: CASSQDRGTSGGDLTDTQYF. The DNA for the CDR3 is TGTGCCAGCAGCCAAGATAGGGGGACTAGCGGGGGAGACCTCACAGATACGCAGTATTTT.

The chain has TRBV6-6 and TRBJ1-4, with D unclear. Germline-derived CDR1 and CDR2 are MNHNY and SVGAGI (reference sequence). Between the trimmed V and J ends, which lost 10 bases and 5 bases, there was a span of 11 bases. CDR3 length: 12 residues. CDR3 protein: CAIARGNEKLFF. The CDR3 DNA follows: TGTGCCATCGCGCGAGGGAATGAAAAACTGTTTTTT.

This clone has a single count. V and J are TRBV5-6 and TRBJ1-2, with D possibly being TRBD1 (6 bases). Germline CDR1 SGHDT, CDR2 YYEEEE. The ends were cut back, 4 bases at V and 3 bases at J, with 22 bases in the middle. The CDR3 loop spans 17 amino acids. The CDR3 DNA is TGTGCCAGCAGCCCGGGCGGGGGCAGAGGGACTTACTATGGCTACACCTTC. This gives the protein CASSPGGGRGTYYGYTF.

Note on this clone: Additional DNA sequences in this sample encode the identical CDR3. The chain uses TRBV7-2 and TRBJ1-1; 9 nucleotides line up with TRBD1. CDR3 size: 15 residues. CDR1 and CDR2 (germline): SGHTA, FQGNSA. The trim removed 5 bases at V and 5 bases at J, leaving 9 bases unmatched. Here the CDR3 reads CASSPPGQGFTEAFF. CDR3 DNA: TGTGCCAGCAGCCCGCCGGGACAGGGTTTTACTGAAGCTTTCTTT.

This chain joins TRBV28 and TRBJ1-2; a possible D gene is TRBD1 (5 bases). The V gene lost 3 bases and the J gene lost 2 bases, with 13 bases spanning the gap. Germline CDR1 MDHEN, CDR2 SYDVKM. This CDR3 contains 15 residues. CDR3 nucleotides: TGTGCCAGCAGTTTGGGTCAGGGACTAAACTATGGCTACACCTTC. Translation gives CASSLGQGLNYGYTF.

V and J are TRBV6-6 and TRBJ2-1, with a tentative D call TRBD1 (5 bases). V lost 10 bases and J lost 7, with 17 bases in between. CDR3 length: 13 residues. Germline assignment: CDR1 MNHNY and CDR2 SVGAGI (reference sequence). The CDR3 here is CAILQGFKNEQFF. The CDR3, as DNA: TGTGCCATTCTCCAGGGTTTTAAGAATGAGCAGTTCTTC.

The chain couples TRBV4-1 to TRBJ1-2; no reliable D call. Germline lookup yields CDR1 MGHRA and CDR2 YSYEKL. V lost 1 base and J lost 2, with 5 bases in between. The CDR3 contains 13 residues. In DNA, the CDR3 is TGCGCCAGCAGCCAAGCCGGGAACTATGGCTACACCTTC. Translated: CASSQAGNYGYTF.

CDR3 DNA sequence: TGTGCCAGCGGCACCGGAGACAGGGCTAATGAAGCTTTCTTT. Translating gives CASGTGDRANEAFF. V usage is TRBV7-9 and J usage is TRBJ1-1; 7 bases are a match to TRBD1. Germline CDR1 is SEHNR and CDR2 is FQNEAQ (reference sequence). Trimming removed 8 bases from V and 7 bases from J; junction bases left unmatched: 13. The length of the CDR3 is 14 residues.

CDR3 DNA: TGCGCCAGCAGCCAACGTATCGGACTCACTAGCGGGCCTACCTACAATGAGCAGTTCTTC. It codes for CASSQRIGLTSGPTYNEQFF. The genes are TRBV4-3 and TRBJ2-1; 9 bases fit TRBD2. The trim removed 2 bases at V and 2 bases at J, leaving 16 bases unmatched. CDR3 length: 20 residues. Germline V lookup: CDR1 LGHNA, CDR2 YSLEER.

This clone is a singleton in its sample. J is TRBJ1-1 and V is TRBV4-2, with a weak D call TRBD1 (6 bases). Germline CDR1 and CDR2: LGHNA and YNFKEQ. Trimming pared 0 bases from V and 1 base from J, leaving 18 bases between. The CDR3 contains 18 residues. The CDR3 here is CASSQDLGGGHPNTEAFF. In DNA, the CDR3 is TGTGCCAGCAGCCAAGATTTGGGGGGGGGACATCCGAACACTGAAGCTTTCTTT.

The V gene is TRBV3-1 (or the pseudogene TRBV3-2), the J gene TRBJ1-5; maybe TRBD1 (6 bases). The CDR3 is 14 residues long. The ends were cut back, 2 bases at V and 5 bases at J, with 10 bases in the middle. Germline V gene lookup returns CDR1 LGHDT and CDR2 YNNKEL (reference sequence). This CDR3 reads CASSQTSGDQPQHF. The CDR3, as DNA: TGTGCCAGCAGCCAAACATCAGGGGATCAGCCCCAGCATTTT.

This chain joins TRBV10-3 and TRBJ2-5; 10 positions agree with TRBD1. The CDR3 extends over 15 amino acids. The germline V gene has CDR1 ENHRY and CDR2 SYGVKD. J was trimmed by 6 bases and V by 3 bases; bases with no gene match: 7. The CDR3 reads CAISDGTGALQTQYF. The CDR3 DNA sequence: TGTGCCATCAGTGACGGGACAGGGGCTTTGCAGACCCAGTACTTC.

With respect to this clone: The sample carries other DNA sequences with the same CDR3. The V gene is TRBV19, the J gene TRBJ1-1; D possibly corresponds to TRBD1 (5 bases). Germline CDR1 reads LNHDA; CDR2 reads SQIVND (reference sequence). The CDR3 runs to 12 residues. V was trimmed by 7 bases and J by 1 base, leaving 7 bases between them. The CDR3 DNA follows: TGTGCCAGTATTCAGGGGAACACTGAAGCTTTCTTT. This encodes CASIQGNTEAFF. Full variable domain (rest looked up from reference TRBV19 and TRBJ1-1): DGGITQSPKYLFRKEGQNVTLSCEQNLNHDAMYWYRQDPGQGLRLIYYSQIVNDFQKGDIAEGYSVSREKKESFPLTVTSAQKNPTAFYLCASIQGNTEAFFGQGTRLTVV.

CDR3 coding DNA: TGCAGCGTTCCTCAGGGGTTCCCTTGGGGCTACACCTTC. Residues: CSVPQGFPWGYTF. This rearrangement joins TRBV29-1 to TRBJ1-2; D perhaps matches TRBD1 (6 bases). CDR3 length: 13 amino acids. CDR1 is SQVTM and CDR2 is ANQGSEA in the germline V gene. Trimming removed 5 bases at V and 8 bases at J, with 18 bases between. Based on the CDR3 plus reference TRBV29-1 and TRBJ1-2, the full variable domain is SAVISQKPSRDICQRGTSLTIQCQVDSQVTMMFWYRQQPGQSLTLIATANQGSEATYESGFVIDKFPISRPNLTFSTLTVSNMSPEDSSIYLCSVPQGFPWGYTFGSGTRLTVV.

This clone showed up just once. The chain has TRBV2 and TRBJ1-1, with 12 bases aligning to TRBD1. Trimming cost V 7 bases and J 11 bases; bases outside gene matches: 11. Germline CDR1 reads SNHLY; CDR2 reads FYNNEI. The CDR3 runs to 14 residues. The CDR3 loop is CASNMGTGGLGAFF. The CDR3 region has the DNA TGTGCCAGCAACATGGGGACAGGGGGCTTAGGGGCTTTCTTT.

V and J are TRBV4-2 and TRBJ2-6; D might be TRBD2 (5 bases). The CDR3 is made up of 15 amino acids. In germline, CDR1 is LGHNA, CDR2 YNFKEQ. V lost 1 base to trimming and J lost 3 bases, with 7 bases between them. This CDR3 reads CASSQGGDGANVLTF. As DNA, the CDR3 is TGTGCCAGCAGCCAAGGGGGAGATGGGGCCAACGTCCTGACTTTC.